The next 30 T cell receptor beta chains were all read from a single sample in a study of T cell repertoires in cytomegalovirus infection. TCRdb re-analysed the reads in MiXCR, keeping a single row per CDR3 protein. The sample shows some 800,000 distinct CDR3 sequences, 29% of them seen only once. Their specific antigens are unknown. The material sequenced was cultured CD8+ T cells from PBMCs, taken from culture after CMV antigen stimulation. These receptors all come from a human donor in good health (CMV status not recorded). Some clones in this sample may be carry-over from other donors' samples.

The chain has TRBV6-5 and TRBJ1-1; D is unclear. V was pared by 2 bases and J by 8 bases, with 6 bases between. CDR1 and CDR2 (germline): MNHEY, SVGAGI. The length of the CDR3 is 11 residues. Written as DNA, the CDR3 is TGTGCCAGCAGTTACGACGGGGAAGCTTTCTTT. Encoded protein: CASSYDGEAFF.

J is TRBJ1-2 and V is TRBV7-9, with 7 bases lining up with TRBD1. V gave up 2 bases and J gave up 8 bases; unmatched junction bases: 5. The CDR3 spans 13 residues. Germline CDR1 reads SEHNR; CDR2 reads FQNEAQ (reference sequence). The CDR3 protein is CASSLNRTGGYTF. For the CDR3, the DNA is TGTGCCAGCAGCTTAAACAGGACAGGAGGCTACACCTTC.

Note on this clonotype: A clone one base away is much larger, so this may be a read error. V usage is TRBV7-2 and J usage is TRBJ2-1; D not resolved. CDR1 SGHTA and CDR2 FQGNSA come from the germline V gene. This CDR3 spans 16 amino acids. Trimming took 2 bases from V and 6 from J, leaving 17 bases between them. CDR3 region: CASSLPPGFTFNEQFF. The CDR3 DNA reads as TGTGCCAGCAGCTTACCCCCTGGATTTACCTTCAATGAGCAGTTCTTC.

The gene calls are TRBV25-1 and TRBJ1-1; 10 bases match TRBD1. The length of the CDR3 is 16 residues. V lost 1 base and J lost 3; bases outside the gene matches: 5. CDR1 and CDR2 from the germline V gene are MGHDK and SYGVNS. As DNA, the CDR3 is TGTGCCAGCAGTGAATGGCAGGGGACAGGGGACACTGAAGCTTTCTTT. Residues: CASSEWQGTGDTEAFF.

The rearrangement uses TRBV4-1 and TRBJ1-5, with TRBD1 matching 7 bases. Trimming cost V 5 bases and J 6 bases; bases outside gene matches: 10. CDR1 and CDR2 (germline): MGHRA, YSYEKL. The CDR3 extends over 15 amino acids. CDR3 amino acids: CASSFREGGLQPQHF. The CDR3, as DNA: TGCGCCAGCAGCTTCCGGGAAGGGGGCCTTCAGCCCCAGCATTTT.

There are many counts of this clonotype. This chain links TRBV28 with TRBJ1-6; the D is unclear. Germline V gene lookup returns CDR1 MDHEN and CDR2 SYDVKM. Trimming took 8 bases from V and 10 from J, leaving 18 bases between them. The CDR3 spans 14 residues. The CDR3 DNA sequence: TGTGCCAGCGAGGATTGGCAGGAAGAATCACCCCTCCACTTT. Protein sequence: CASEDWQEESPLHF.

The J gene is TRBJ2-7, the V gene TRBV4-1; 8 nucleotides agree with TRBD1. Unmatched junction bases numbered 9, after V lost 2 bases and J lost 3 bases. The germline V gene encodes CDR1 MGHRA and CDR2 YSYEKL. The CDR3 spans 16 residues. The CDR3 region has the DNA TGCGCCAGCAGCCAAATGGACAGGGTCTTTCTCTACGAGCAGTACGTC. This encodes CASSQMDRVFLYEQYV.

V gene TRBV6-5 combines with J gene TRBJ1-4; D possibly corresponds to TRBD1 (6 bases). Trimming shortened V by 2 bases and J by 6 bases, and 13 bases separated the two germline ends. CDR3 size: 15 residues. Germline V CDR1 and CDR2: MNHEY, SVGAGI. The CDR3 DNA sequence: TGTGCCAGCAGTTACGAGCGGGACACATATGAAAAACTGTTTTTT. Its translation: CASSYERDTYEKLFF.

The V call is TRBV5-1, the J call TRBJ2-1; D gene unclear. The CDR3 loop spans 15 amino acids. Germline lookup yields CDR1 SGHRS and CDR2 YFSETQ. V dropped 5 bases and J dropped 2 bases, with 14 bases sitting between them. The CDR3 sequence: CASSYRVAPYNEQFF. The CDR3 DNA sequence: TGCGCCAGCAGTTATAGGGTGGCACCCTACAATGAGCAGTTCTTC.

This clonotype was counted a few times. The V call is TRBV7-2, the J call TRBJ2-3; 12 bases are a match to TRBD2. Trimming removed 4 bases from V and 1 base from J; junction bases left unmatched: 9. From germline, CDR1 is SGHTA and CDR2 FQGNSA. The CDR3 has 18 amino acids. The CDR3 spells CASSSPFLAGGRTDTQYF. The CDR3 nucleotides read TGTGCCAGCAGCTCCCCCTTTCTAGCGGGGGGGCGCACAGATACGCAGTATTTT.

This chain connects TRBV5-6 to TRBJ1-5; D is uncertain. Looked up from germline, CDR1 is SGHDT and CDR2 is YYEEEE. Trimming cost V 4 bases and J 7 bases, with 9 bases left between them. The CDR3 has 12 amino acids. The CDR3 spells CASSLPKQPQHF. CDR3 DNA sequence: TGTGCCAGCAGCCTCCCCAAACAGCCCCAGCATTTT.

This clonotype was recorded at least ten times. This chain links TRBV7-9 with TRBJ2-2; D gene uncertain. CDR1 and CDR2 (germline): SEHNR, FQNEAQ (reference sequence). The CDR3 covers 16 residues. V lost 0 bases, J lost 4 bases, and 12 bases lay in between. The chain's CDR3 is CASSLAGPRGTGELFF. CDR3 in DNA: TGTGCCAGCAGCTTAGCGGGCCCCCGAGGCACCGGGGAGCTGTTTTTT.

This clonotype was seen at least ten times. The chain joins TRBV4-2 to TRBJ1-1, with D possibly TRBD1 on 5 matching bases. Germline CDR1 is LGHNA and CDR2 is YNFKEQ. This CDR3 has 16 residues. The V and J ends lost 0 bases and 3 bases respectively, with 14 bases between them. CDR3 nucleotide sequence: TGTGCCAGCAGCCAAGATAAAGGGACGAGGGACACTGAAGCTTTCTTT. The encoded protein is CASSQDKGTRDTEAFF.

This clonotype has a handful of counts. This sequence joins TRBV7-2 and TRBJ2-7, with D tentatively TRBD1 or TRBD2 (7 bases each). Trimming took 4 bases from V and 3 from J, leaving 13 bases between them. This CDR3 has 14 residues. Germline CDR1 is SGHTA and CDR2 is FQGNSA. The CDR3 DNA sequence: TGTGCCAGCAGCTGGGGGGGACAGCTCTACGAGCAGTACGTC. Protein sequence: CASSWGGQLYEQYV.

This chain uses TRBV2 with TRBJ2-7; perhaps TRBD2 as D (5 bases). Germline loops: CDR1 SNHLY, CDR2 FYNNEI. The V end was cut by 4 bases, the J end by 3 bases, with 7 bases between. The CDR3 is 12 amino acids. CDR3 sequence reads: CASSGENYEQYF. CDR3 nucleotides: TGTGCCAGCAGTGGGGAGAACTACGAGCAGTACTTC.

CDR3 in DNA: TGTGCCAGCAGCTCCACGGGACAGGCAACTCAGCCCCAGCATTTT. It encodes CASSSTGQATQPQHF. The chain carries TRBV7-4 and TRBJ1-5, with 8 positions matching TRBD1. The CDR3 spans 15 residues. Trimming took 4 bases from V and 6 from J; bases not matched to a gene: 8. The germline CDR1 and CDR2 sequences are SGHVT and SQSDAQ. Filled out from reference TRBV7-4 and TRBJ1-5, the complete variable domain reads GAGVSQSPRYKVAKRGRDVALRCDSISGHVTLYWYRQTLGQGSEVLTYSQSDAQRDKSGRPSGRFSAERPERSVSTLKIQRTEQGDSAVYLCASSSTGQATQPQHFGDGTRLSIL.

This clonotype appeared a few times. The J gene is TRBJ2-5, the V gene TRBV27; 8 nucleotides align to TRBD2. Germline V gene lookup returns CDR1 MNHEY and CDR2 SMNVEV (reference sequence). The CDR3 covers 17 residues. V shed 6 bases and J 5 bases; nucleotides not matched to a gene: 17. The CDR3 reads CASRRKWGAGGRETQYF. The CDR3 DNA follows: TGTGCCAGCAGGAGAAAGTGGGGTGCGGGGGGCCGGGAGACCCAGTACTTC.

This clonotype was seen many times. The chain links TRBV7-2 to TRBJ2-7; no definite D call. The CDR3 is made up of 18 amino acids. Between the trimmed V and J ends, which lost 1 base and 1 base, there was a span of 20 bases. CDR1 is SGHTA and CDR2 is FQGNSA in the germline V gene. CDR3 sequence (DNA): TGTGCCAGCAGCTTAGTTGGCAGATTTACTTTAGGGTCCTACGAGCAGTACTTC. Protein product: CASSLVGRFTLGSYEQYF.

A few counts support this clonotype. CDR3 sequence (DNA): TGTGCCAGCAGCTTGGCCTTTGAGCTGTTTTTT. Translated: CASSLAFELFF. The chain combines TRBV5-6 with TRBJ2-2, with D unresolved. This CDR3 has 11 residues. Germline-derived CDR1 and CDR2 are SGHDT and YYEEEE. The V gene lost 0 bases and the J gene lost 11 bases, with 5 bases spanning the gap.

The rearrangement joins TRBV7-9 to TRBJ2-3; a weak D match, TRBD2 (6 bases). CDR1 is SEHNR, CDR2 FQNEAQ, per germline (reference sequence). V lost 8 bases and J lost 10, with 22 bases in between. CDR3 length: 14 residues. CDR3 protein: CASSRLDSDTPQYF. In nucleotides, the CDR3 is TGTGCCAGCTCCCGACTAGACTCAGATACCCCGCAGTATTTT.

This rearrangement joins TRBV7-6 to TRBJ1-2; 9 bases agree with TRBD1. Germline lookup yields CDR1 SGHVS and CDR2 FNYEAQ. The CDR3 covers 13 residues. V dropped 4 bases and J dropped 11; count of bases not matched to a gene: 8. This CDR3 is CASSSGTGSFYTF. As DNA, the CDR3 is TGTGCCAGCAGCTCCGGGACAGGGAGTTTTTACACCTTC.

This clonotype has only a few counts. The chain couples TRBV9 to TRBJ1-2; D not resolved. Trimming cost V 3 bases and J 4 bases, with 13 bases left between them. The CDR3 sequence is 14 residues long. Germline V CDR1 and CDR2: SGDLS, YYNGEE. CDR3 DNA: TGTGCCAGCAGCGGACCGGGAAGCACCTATGGCTACACCTTC. This codes for CASSGPGSTYGYTF.

The table lists this clonotype with a few counts. This chain's CDR3 is CASSHSAGTSTDTQYF. The CDR3 DNA sequence: TGTGCCAGCAGCCATTCCGCCGGGACTAGCACAGATACGCAGTATTTT. The chain links TRBV7-9 to TRBJ2-3; D is perhaps TRBD2 (6 bases). With 5 bases removed from V and 0 bases from J, the gap between germline ends came to 15 bases. This CDR3 is 16 amino acids long. Germline V gives CDR1 SEHNR, CDR2 FQNEAQ (reference sequence).

The chain recombines TRBV20-1 with TRBJ2-1, with TRBD2 matching over 8 bases. The CDR3 is 13 amino acids. In germline, CDR1 is DFQATT, CDR2 SNEGSKA (reference sequence). With 1 base clipped from V and 10 bases from J, the junction kept 6 bases outside the gene matches. The CDR3 loop is CSARGRGEMEQFF. In DNA, the CDR3 is TGCAGTGCTAGAGGGCGGGGGGAGATGGAGCAGTTCTTC.

The V gene is TRBV27, the J gene TRBJ1-6; D may be TRBD1 (5 bases). The CDR3 spans 12 residues. Per the germline V gene, CDR1 is MNHEY and CDR2 is SMNVEV (reference sequence). With 6 bases removed from V and 10 bases from J, the gap between germline ends came to 10 bases. This CDR3 is CASSQGLSPLHF. CDR3 nucleotides: TGTGCCAGCAGCCAGGGACTCTCACCCCTCCACTTT.

The chain is built from TRBV7-9 and TRBJ1-1; no clear D. CDR1 is SEHNR, CDR2 FQNEAQ, per germline (reference sequence). The CDR3 totals 11 residues. V was trimmed by 1 base and J by 10 bases, leaving 7 bases between them. CDR3 sequence (DNA): TGTGCCAGCAGCTTAGTAGAGGGAGCTTTCTTT. As protein: CASSLVEGAFF.

This clonotype has just a few counts. This chain connects TRBV6-5 to TRBJ1-2; 8 bases are a match to TRBD1. The CDR3 length is 15 residues. The V and J ends lost 6 bases and 3 bases, in that order; junction bases with no gene match: 9. Germline assignment: CDR1 MNHEY and CDR2 SVGAGI. CDR3 loop: CASRNTGGFDYGYTF. The CDR3 DNA sequence: TGTGCCAGCAGGAATACAGGGGGTTTTGACTATGGCTACACCTTC.

This clonotype was seen a few times. The CDR3 DNA follows: TGTGCCAGCAGGGTCGGGGCGGGGGCGAACACCGGGGAGCTGTTTTTT. Translating gives CASRVGAGANTGELFF. This chain connects TRBV2 to TRBJ2-2, with 7 positions matching TRBD2. The CDR3 contains 16 residues. Germline CDR1 and CDR2: SNHLY and FYNNEI. V lost 6 bases and J lost 0; bases outside the gene matches: 7.

The gene calls are TRBV9 and TRBJ2-1; D call uncertain. CDR3 length: 13 residues. CDR1 SGDLS and CDR2 YYNGEE come from the germline V gene. Trimming stripped 0 bases from V and 4 bases from J, with 5 bases between. CDR3 bases: TGTGCCAGCAGCGTAGAACTATACAATGAGCAGTTCTTC. Its translation: CASSVELYNEQFF.

The genes are TRBV27 and TRBJ2-1, with D unresolved. Germline V gene sequence: CDR1 MNHEY, CDR2 SMNVEV (reference sequence). This CDR3 has 15 amino acids. Trimming removed 6 bases at V and 4 bases at J, with 16 bases between. CDR3 in DNA: TGTGCCAGCAGCCCCTGGCGGACCCCATACAATGAGCAGTTCTTC. Protein sequence: CASSPWRTPYNEQFF.